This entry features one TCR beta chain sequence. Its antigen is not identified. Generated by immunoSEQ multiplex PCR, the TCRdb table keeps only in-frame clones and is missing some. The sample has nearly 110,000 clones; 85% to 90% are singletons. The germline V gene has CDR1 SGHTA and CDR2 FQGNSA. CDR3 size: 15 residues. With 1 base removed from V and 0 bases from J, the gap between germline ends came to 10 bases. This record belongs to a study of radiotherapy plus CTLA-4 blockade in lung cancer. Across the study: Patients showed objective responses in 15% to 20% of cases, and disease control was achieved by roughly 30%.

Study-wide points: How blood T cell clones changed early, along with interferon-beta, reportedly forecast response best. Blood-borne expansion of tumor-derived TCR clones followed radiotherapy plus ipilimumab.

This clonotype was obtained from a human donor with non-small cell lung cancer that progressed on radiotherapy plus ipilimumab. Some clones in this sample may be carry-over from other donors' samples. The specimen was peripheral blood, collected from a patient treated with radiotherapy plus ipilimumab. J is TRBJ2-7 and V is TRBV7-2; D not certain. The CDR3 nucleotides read TGTGCCAGCAGCTTAGGTGGCGGCTACTCCTACGAGCAGTACTTC. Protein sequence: CASSLGGGYSYEQYF.